A single sample gave rise to the 16 T cell receptor beta chains below, sequenced in a study of vaccination effects on CD4 cells after COVID-19 (dated 2022 in TCRdb). Which antigens these TCRs recognize remains unknown. In the ViraFEST assay, PBMC were stimulated with viral peptide pools, and antigen-specific CD4+ T cell clonotypes were then identified by expansion using TCR sequencing. After around eleven days of culture, CD4+ T cells were isolated with the EasySep CD4+ T cell isolation kit. Each participant got two doses of an mRNA SARS-CoV-2 vaccine, either BNT162b2 or mRNA-1273. The library was produced with the immunoSEQ multiplex PCR assay. TCRdb took over this immuneACCESS table, retaining in-frame rearrangements with V and J assigned. Such tables are incomplete; in checked studies, under half of the missing clones stem from an unresolved V gene, and the remainder is unexplained. Within this sample are 20,000 to 25,000 clones, with about 70% of them counted one time only. 8.2% of the sample is held by the ten biggest clonotypes.

The sequences come from CD4+ T cells from PBMCs cultured with SARS-CoV-2 spike peptides, collected after COVID-19 vaccination. Sample cell subset or site, as interpreted from the label and publication: SARS-CoV-2 spike overlapping peptide pool stimulation. Receptor source: a human donor who received a COVID-19 vaccine.

This sequence joins TRBV24-1 and TRBJ2-5; D is possibly TRBD2 (6 bases). The CDR3 totals 14 residues. The germline V gene encodes CDR1 KGHDR and CDR2 SFDVKD. V lost 5 bases and J lost 3, with 12 bases in between. The CDR3 coding sequence is TGTGCCACCAGTGGTCTCCCGGGAGAAGAGACCCAGTACTTC. Protein sequence: CATSGLPGEETQYF.

The chain is built from TRBV27 and TRBJ1-4, with 7 positions matching TRBD1. J gave up 4 bases and V 6 bases, and 5 bases lay outside the gene matches. CDR1 and CDR2 from the germline V gene are MNHEY and SMNVEV (reference sequence). There are 14 residues in the CDR3. The CDR3 nucleotides read TGTGCCAGCAGCCAACAGGGGTTTAATGAAAAACTGTTTTTT. Amino acids: CASSQQGFNEKLFF. The full variable domain, completed using reference TRBV27 and TRBJ1-4, is EAQVTQNPRYLITVTGKKLTVTCSQNMNHEYMSWYRQDPGLGLRQIYYSMNVEVTDKGDVPEGYKVSRKEKRNFPLILESPSPNQTSLYFCASSQQGFNEKLFFGSGTQLSVL.

The V call is TRBV30, the J call TRBJ2-4; possibly TRBD2 for D (6 bases). There are 12 residues in the CDR3. Germline V gene lookup returns CDR1 GTSNPN and CDR2 SVGIG (reference sequence). Between the trimmed V and J ends, which lost 4 bases and 9 bases, there was a span of 13 bases. CDR3 residues: CAWKPPGGIQYF. The CDR3 nucleotides read TGTGCCTGGAAACCCCCCGGGGGCATTCAGTACTTC.

This sequence joins TRBV2 and TRBJ2-1; TRBD2 matches 7 bases. Germline V lookup: CDR1 SNHLY, CDR2 FYNNEI. The junction had 6 bases not matched to a gene; V was cut back by 4 bases and J by 6 bases. The CDR3 runs to 14 residues. CDR3 in DNA: TGTGCCAGCAGTGGGCTAGCGGCAATCAATGAGCAGTTCTTC. Protein product: CASSGLAAINEQFF.

This chain links TRBV10-3 with TRBJ2-1; 10 bases map to TRBD2. The V gene's germline CDR1 is ENHRY and CDR2 SYGVKD. The CDR3 contains 16 residues. The V segment lost 2 bases and the J segment 4 bases; nucleotides outside the gene matches: 5. This CDR3 is CAISEDTSGAYNEQFF. The CDR3 coding sequence is TGTGCCATCAGTGAGGACACTAGCGGGGCGTACAATGAGCAGTTCTTC.

The chain couples TRBV12-3 or TRBV12-4 to TRBJ1-2; 9 bases are a match to TRBD1. After removal of 3 bases from V and 7 bases from J, the junction contained 3 bases not matched to a gene. CDR3 length equals 13 residues. The CDR3 loop reads CASSFDRGTGYTF. CDR3 in DNA: TGTGCCAGCAGTTTTGACAGGGGGACTGGCTACACCTTC.

This chain links TRBV21-1 with TRBJ1-2; TRBD1 is the table's D call and was not checked against the DNA. TRBV21-1 is a listed pseudogene. The CDR3 extends over 14 amino acids. Here the CDR3 reads CASSKINRGRGYTF. For the CDR3, the DNA is TGTGCCAGCAGCAAAATTAACAGGGGGCGTGGCTACACCTTC.

The count of this clone is one. The chain employs TRBV3-1 (or the pseudogene TRBV3-2) and TRBJ2-7; 10 nucleotides line up with TRBD1. The J segment lost 5 bases and the V segment lost 3 bases, leaving 4 bases of the junction unmatched. The CDR3 covers 14 residues. Germline-derived CDR1 and CDR2 are LGHDT and YNNKEL (reference sequence). The CDR3 reads CASSQGTGANEQYF. CDR3 sequence (DNA): TGTGCCAGCAGCCAGGGGACAGGGGCAAACGAGCAGTACTTC.

The V gene is TRBV4-1, the J gene TRBJ2-1; 14 nucleotides line up with TRBD2. The trim removed 3 bases at V and 6 bases at J, leaving 1 base unmatched. Germline assignment: CDR1 MGHRA and CDR2 YSYEKL. The CDR3 is 15 residues long. The CDR3 DNA reads as TGCGCCAGCAGCCACGGACTAGCGGGAGGCAATGAGCAGTTCTTC. As protein: CASSHGLAGGNEQFF.

The chain carries TRBV25-1 and TRBJ1-5; D is undetermined. With 2 bases removed from V and 2 bases from J, the gap between germline ends came to 10 bases. Germline-derived CDR1 and CDR2 are MGHDK and SYGVNS. The CDR3 contains 15 residues. Here the CDR3 DNA reads TGTGCCAGCAGTGAAGCAATATCAGGCAATCAGCCCCAGCATTTT. The encoded protein is CASSEAISGNQPQHF.

The gene calls are TRBV12-5 and TRBJ2-3, with TRBD2 matching over 7 bases. V trimming: 0 bases; J trimming: 2 bases; junction bases outside the gene matches: 17. The CDR3 length is 20 residues. Germline CDR1 and CDR2: LGHNT and FRNRAP. DNA for the CDR3: TGTGCTAGTGGTTTGGTAGTCTCCCTTCTAGAGGGAGGGGTCACAGATACGCAGTATTTT. Protein: CASGLVVSLLEGGVTDTQYF.

The genes are TRBV5-4 and TRBJ1-5, with 9 bases that match TRBD1. Looked up from germline, CDR1 is SGHNT and CDR2 is YYREEE (reference sequence). The CDR3 has 15 amino acids. Trimming cost V 3 bases and J 8 bases; bases outside gene matches: 9. CDR3 DNA sequence: TGTGCCAGCAGCTCCGTCCCGGGACAGGGAAAGCCCCAGCATTTT. Translating gives CASSSVPGQGKPQHF.

CDR3 sequence (DNA): TGTGCCAGCAGCTTAGTGGCAGTCCCCTCCTACGAGCAGTACTTC. Its translation is CASSLVAVPSYEQYF. The J gene is TRBJ2-7, the V gene TRBV11-1; D is unclear. This CDR3 has 15 amino acids. Trimming removed 1 base at V and 0 bases at J, with 10 bases between. Germline V lookup: CDR1 SGHAT, CDR2 FQDESV (reference sequence).

J is TRBJ2-3 and V is TRBV7-8, with D possibly TRBD2 on 5 matching bases. This CDR3 has 14 residues. V was shortened by 4 bases and J by 3 bases, with 11 bases between the two germline ends. The germline V gene encodes CDR1 SGHVS and CDR2 FQNEAQ. In nucleotides, the CDR3 is TGTGCCAGCAGCTCCCTACGGGGTACAGATACGCAGTATTTT. Protein product: CASSSLRGTDTQYF.

The V gene is TRBV15, the J gene TRBJ2-3; 12 bases align to TRBD2. J lost 4 bases, V lost 2 bases, and 4 bases had no gene match. The CDR3 covers 16 residues. The V gene's germline CDR1 is LNHNV and CDR2 YYDKDF (reference sequence). Here the CDR3 DNA reads TGTGCCACCAGCAGACTAGCGGGGGGGTTTTCAGATACGCAGTATTTT. Amino acids: CATSRLAGGFSDTQYF.

Written as DNA, the CDR3 is TGTGCCAGCTCACGAAACACCGGGGCAAATAATGAAAAACTGTTTTTT. Translating gives CASSRNTGANNEKLFF. The rearrangement links TRBV18 to TRBJ1-4, with D tentatively TRBD1 (5 bases). CDR1 and CDR2 from the germline V gene are KGHSH and LQKENI. V was pared by 4 bases and J by 4 bases, with 16 bases between. This CDR3 comprises 16 residues. The full variable domain, completed using reference TRBV18 and TRBJ1-4, is NAGVMQNPRHLVRRRGQEARLRCSPMKGHSHVYWYRQLPEEGLKFMVYLQKENIIDESGMPKERFSAEFPKEGPSILRIQQVVRGDSAAYFCASSRNTGANNEKLFFGSGTQLSVL.